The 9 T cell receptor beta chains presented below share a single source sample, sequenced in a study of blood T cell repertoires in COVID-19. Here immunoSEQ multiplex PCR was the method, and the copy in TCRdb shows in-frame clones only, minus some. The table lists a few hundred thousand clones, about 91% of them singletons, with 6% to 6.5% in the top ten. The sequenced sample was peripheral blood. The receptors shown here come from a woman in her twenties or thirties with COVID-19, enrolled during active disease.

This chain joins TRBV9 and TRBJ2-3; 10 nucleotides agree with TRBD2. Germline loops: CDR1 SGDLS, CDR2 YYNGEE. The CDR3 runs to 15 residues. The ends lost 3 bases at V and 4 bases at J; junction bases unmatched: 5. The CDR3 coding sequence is TGTGCCAGCAGCGGGTCTAGCGGGAGCTCAGATACGCAGTATTTT. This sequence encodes CASSGSSGSSDTQYF.

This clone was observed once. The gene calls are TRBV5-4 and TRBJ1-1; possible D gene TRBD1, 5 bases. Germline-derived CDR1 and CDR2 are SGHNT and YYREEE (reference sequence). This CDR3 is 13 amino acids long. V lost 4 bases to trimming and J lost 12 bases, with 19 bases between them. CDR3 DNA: TGTGCCAGCAGCCTACTCGGGGGGAGTATGTCTTTCTTT. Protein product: CASSLLGGSMSFF. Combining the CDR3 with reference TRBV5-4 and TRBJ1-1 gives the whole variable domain ETGVTQSPTHLIKTRGQQVTLRCSSQSGHNTVSWYQQALGQGPQFIFQYYREEENGRGNFPPRFSGLQFPNYSSELNVNALELDDSALYLCASSLLGGSMSFFGQGTRLTVV.

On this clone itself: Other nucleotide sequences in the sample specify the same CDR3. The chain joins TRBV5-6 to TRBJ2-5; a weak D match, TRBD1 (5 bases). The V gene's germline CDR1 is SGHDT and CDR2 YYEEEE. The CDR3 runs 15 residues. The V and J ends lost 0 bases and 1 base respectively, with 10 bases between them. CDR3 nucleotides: TGTGCCAGCAGCTTGGGGCAGGGCCCCCAAGAGACCCAGTACTTC. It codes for CASSLGQGPQETQYF.

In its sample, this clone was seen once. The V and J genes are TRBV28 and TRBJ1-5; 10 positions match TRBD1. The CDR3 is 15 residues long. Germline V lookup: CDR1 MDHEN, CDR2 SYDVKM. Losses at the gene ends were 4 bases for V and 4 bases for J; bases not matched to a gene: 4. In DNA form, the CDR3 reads TGTGCCAGCAGTTGGGACAGGGGCCCGAATCAGCCCCAGCATTTT. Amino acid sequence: CASSWDRGPNQPQHF.

In nucleotides, the CDR3 is TGTGCCAGCAGCGCCCAGTATAATTCACCCCTCCACTTT. Amino acid sequence: CASSAQYNSPLHF. The chain is built from TRBV9 and TRBJ1-6; no reliable D call. In germline, CDR1 is SGDLS, CDR2 YYNGEE. The ends were cut back, 3 bases at V and 4 bases at J, with 5 bases in the middle. The CDR3 spans 13 residues.

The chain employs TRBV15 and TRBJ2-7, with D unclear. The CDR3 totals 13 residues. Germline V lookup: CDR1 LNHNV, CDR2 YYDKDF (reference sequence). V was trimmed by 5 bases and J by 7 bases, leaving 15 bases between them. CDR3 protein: CATSSRLIGEQYV. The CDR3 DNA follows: TGTGCCACCAGCTCACGACTGATAGGTGAGCAGTACGTC.

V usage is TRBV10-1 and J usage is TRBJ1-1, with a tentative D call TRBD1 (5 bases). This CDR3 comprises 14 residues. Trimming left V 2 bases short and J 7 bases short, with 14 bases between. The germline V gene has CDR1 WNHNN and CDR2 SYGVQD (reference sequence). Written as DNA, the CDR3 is TGCGCCAGCAGTGAGGGGGGGACGGTGATTGAAGCTTTCTTT. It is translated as CASSEGGTVIEAFF.

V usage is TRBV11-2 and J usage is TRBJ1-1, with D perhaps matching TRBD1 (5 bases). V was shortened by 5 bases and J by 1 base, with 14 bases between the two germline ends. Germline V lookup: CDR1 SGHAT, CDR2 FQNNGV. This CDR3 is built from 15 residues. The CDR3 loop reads CASSATRTGNTEAFF. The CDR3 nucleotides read TGTGCCAGCAGCGCCACACGAACAGGGAACACTGAAGCTTTCTTT. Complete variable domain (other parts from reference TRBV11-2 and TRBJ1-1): EAGVAQSPRYKIIEKRQSVAFWCNPISGHATLYWYQQILGQGPKLLIQFQNNGVVDDSQLPKDRFSAERLKGVDSTLKIQPAKLEDSAVYLCASSATRTGNTEAFFGQGTRLTVV.

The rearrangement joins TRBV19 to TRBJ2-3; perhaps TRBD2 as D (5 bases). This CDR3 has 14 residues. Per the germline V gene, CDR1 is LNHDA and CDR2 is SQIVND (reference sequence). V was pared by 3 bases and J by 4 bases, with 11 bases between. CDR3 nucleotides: TGTGCCAGTAGTATTTGGGGAGTCCCAGATACGCAGTATTTT. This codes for CASSIWGVPDTQYF.